This T cell receptor beta chain was identified in a study of CD8 T cells in ankylosing spondylitis. TCRdb used MiXCR to reprocess the 5' RACE reads, holding one entry per CDR3 protein. The top ten hold around 13% of the sample, which has about 360,000 distinct CDR3 sequences, about 20% seen once. Germline lookup yields CDR1 SGHAT and CDR2 FQDESV (reference sequence). V dropped 6 bases and J dropped 3; count of bases not matched to a gene: 8. The CDR3 extends over 14 amino acids. The rearrangement uses TRBV11-1 and TRBJ2-7; TRBD1 aligns across 7 bases. The sequence was collected from a male donor with ankylosing spondylitis or in good health (not recorded which). Sequencing input: blood, either unsorted or a sorted T cell fraction (not recorded which). The CDR3 sequence is CASSLGTEIYEQYF. CDR3 nucleotide sequence: TGTGCCAGCAGTTTGGGGACAGAGATCTACGAGCAGTACTTC.